This entry lists 9 T cell receptor beta chains sequenced from one sample in a study of T cell repertoires in cytomegalovirus infection. One entry per CDR3 protein, called by TCRdb with MiXCR from the reads. Of 500,000 or so distinct CDR3 sequences listed, approximately 17% are singletons. Sequences were obtained from CD8+ T cells from PBMCs. The receptors originated from a human donor in good health (CMV status not recorded). Some clones in this sample may be carry-over from other donors' samples.

This clonotype was counted at least ten times. The chain joins TRBV28 to TRBJ2-2; a possible D gene is TRBD2 (6 bases). Deletions cut 1 base from V and 5 bases from J, with 8 bases between. Per germline, CDR1 MDHEN and CDR2 SYDVKM. The CDR3 runs 14 residues. CDR3 region: CASSLLGRTGELFF. In nucleotides, the CDR3 is TGTGCCAGCAGTTTATTGGGGAGGACCGGGGAGCTGTTTTTT.

This clonotype was detected a few times. The chain carries TRBV19 and TRBJ2-7; D not certain. The CDR3 totals 13 residues. CDR1 is LNHDA and CDR2 is SQIVND in the germline V gene (reference sequence). V lost 3 bases to trimming and J lost 2 bases, with 8 bases between them. CDR3 sequence reads: CASSIARTYEQYF. Here the CDR3 DNA reads TGTGCCAGTAGTATCGCCAGAACCTACGAGCAGTACTTC.

This clonotype was recorded at least ten times. This sequence joins TRBV28 and TRBJ1-5; TRBD1 might be the D (5 bases). The CDR3 sequence is 15 residues long. The ends were cut back, 1 base at V and 4 bases at J, with 11 bases in the middle. CDR1 MDHEN and CDR2 SYDVKM come from the germline V gene. CDR3 protein: CASSLFTQVNQPQHF. The CDR3 DNA reads TGTGCCAGCAGTTTATTCACACAGGTTAATCAGCCCCAGCATTTT. Combining the CDR3 with reference TRBV28 and TRBJ1-5 gives the whole variable domain DVKVTQSSRYLVKRTGEKVFLECVQDMDHENMFWYRQDPGLGLRLIYFSYDVKMKEKGDIPEGYSVSREKKERFSLILESASTNQTSMYLCASSLFTQVNQPQHFGDGTRLSIL.

This clonotype has ten or more counts. CDR3 bases: TGTGCCAGCAGCCATGGGACTAGCGGGATTCCCACAGATACGCAGTATTTT. Its translation: CASSHGTSGIPTDTQYF. V gene TRBV4-2 combines with J gene TRBJ2-3; 13 nucleotides agree with TRBD2. This CDR3 comprises 17 residues. Germline V lookup: CDR1 LGHNA, CDR2 YNFKEQ. Unmatched junction bases numbered 5, after V lost 3 bases and J lost 2 bases.

This clonotype was counted at least ten times. This sequence joins TRBV2 and TRBJ1-6; weak D call: TRBD1 (6 bases). This CDR3 spans 14 amino acids. V was cut by 6 bases and J by 10 bases, with 16 bases left in between. The germline gives CDR1 SNHLY, CDR2 FYNNEI. CDR3 sequence: CASSTGRGGSPLHF. The CDR3 DNA is TGTGCCAGCAGCACAGGCAGGGGCGGATCACCCCTCCACTTT.

The chain combines TRBV20-1 with TRBJ1-6; tentatively, D is TRBD1 (5 bases). V dropped 4 bases and J dropped 9 bases, with 31 bases sitting between them. Germline-derived CDR1 and CDR2 are DFQATT and SNEGSKA (reference sequence). The CDR3 covers 19 residues. The CDR3 here is CSAINRGNREWGRGSPLHF. The CDR3 DNA follows: TGCAGTGCTATCAACCGGGGGAACAGAGAGTGGGGAAGGGGTTCACCCCTCCACTTT.

This clonotype was observed a few times. V usage is TRBV6-1 and J usage is TRBJ1-5; D is unresolved. Trimming took off 7 bases at V and 0 bases at J, with 13 bases between the two ends. From germline, CDR1 is MNHNS and CDR2 SASEGT. There are 15 residues in the CDR3. CDR3 nucleotides: TGTGCCAGCACCCTCAGCCCAGGTAGCAATCAGCCCCAGCATTTT. Encoded protein: CASTLSPGSNQPQHF.

In this sample, this clonotype turned up a few times. This chain connects TRBV20-1 to TRBJ1-4, with 8 nucleotides matching TRBD1. Germline CDR1 DFQATT, CDR2 SNEGSKA (reference sequence). The CDR3 contains 12 residues. V was clipped by 3 bases and J by 14 bases; unmatched bases: 8. CDR3 bases: TGCAGTGCTAGGGGACAGGCCCGCGCCCTGTTTTTT. Amino acids: CSARGQARALFF.

Comment on this clonotype: Compared with germline, one end of the junction differs, possibly owing to a read error. V and J are TRBV10-3 and TRBJ2-7; D call uncertain. Germline CDR1 and CDR2: ENHRY and SYGVKD. CDR3 length equals 13 residues. The CDR3 region has the DNA TGTGCCATCAGTGAGTCGGAAGGGCTCGAGCAGAACTTC. As protein: CAISESEGLEQNF.